The next 2 T cell receptor beta chains were all read from a single sample in a study of blood T cell repertoires in COVID-19. The repertoire was sequenced with immunoSEQ multiplex PCR; TCRdb's copy has only in-frame clones and lacks some. Seen here are 310,000 or so clones, around 86% observed once, and the top ten hold 1.3%. Sequencing was performed on peripheral blood. These receptors were taken from a man between 70 and 80 years old with acute or convalescent COVID-19.

This rearrangement joins TRBV19 to TRBJ2-1, with TRBD2 matching 8 bases. V gave up 3 bases and J gave up 10 bases; unmatched junction bases: 8. The CDR3 has 14 amino acids. Per germline, CDR1 LNHDA and CDR2 SQIVND (reference sequence). The CDR3 loop reads CASSMGRGAEEQFF. CDR3 in DNA: TGTGCCAGTAGTATGGGGCGGGGGGCTGAAGAGCAGTTCTTC.

This chain joins TRBV28 and TRBJ1-1, with 8 bases fitting TRBD1. J lost 10 bases, V lost 3 bases, and 10 bases had no gene match. Germline assignment: CDR1 MDHEN and CDR2 SYDVKM. This CDR3 contains 14 residues. CDR3 region: CASSLTQGVRGAFF. CDR3 DNA sequence: TGTGCCAGCAGTTTGACACAGGGGGTCAGGGGAGCTTTCTTT.